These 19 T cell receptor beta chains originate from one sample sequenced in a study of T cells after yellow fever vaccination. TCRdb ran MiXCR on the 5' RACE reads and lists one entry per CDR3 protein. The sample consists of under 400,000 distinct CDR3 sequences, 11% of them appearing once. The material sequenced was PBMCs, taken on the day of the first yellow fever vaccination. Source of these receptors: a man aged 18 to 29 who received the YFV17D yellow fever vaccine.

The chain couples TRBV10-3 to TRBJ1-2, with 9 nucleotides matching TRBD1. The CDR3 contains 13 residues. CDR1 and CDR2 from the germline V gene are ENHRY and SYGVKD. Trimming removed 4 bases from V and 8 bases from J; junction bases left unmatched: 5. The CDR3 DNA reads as TGTGCCATCAGTGGACAGGGGGACCGGGGCTACACCTTC. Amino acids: CAISGQGDRGYTF.

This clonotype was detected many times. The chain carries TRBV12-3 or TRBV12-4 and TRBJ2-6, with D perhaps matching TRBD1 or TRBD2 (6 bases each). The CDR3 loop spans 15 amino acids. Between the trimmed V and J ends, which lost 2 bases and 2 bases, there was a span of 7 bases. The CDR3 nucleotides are TGTGCCAGCAGTTTAAGGGGGGCTGGGGCCAACGTCCTGACTTTC. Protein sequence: CASSLRGAGANVLTF.

CDR3 loop: CASSPRYSSPLHF. CDR3 nucleotides: TGTGCCAGCAGCCCCCGGTACTCTTCACCCCTCCACTTT. The chain is built from TRBV7-2 and TRBJ1-6; D remains unclear. V was trimmed by 5 bases and J by 9 bases, leaving 11 bases between them. The length of the CDR3 is 13 residues. Germline CDR1 and CDR2: SGHTA and FQGNSA.

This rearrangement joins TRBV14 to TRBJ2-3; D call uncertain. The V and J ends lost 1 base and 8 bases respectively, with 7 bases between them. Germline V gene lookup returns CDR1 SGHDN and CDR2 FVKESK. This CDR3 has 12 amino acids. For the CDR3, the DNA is TGTGCCAGCAGCCAAGGGGCTATTACGCAGTATTTT. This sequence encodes CASSQGAITQYF.

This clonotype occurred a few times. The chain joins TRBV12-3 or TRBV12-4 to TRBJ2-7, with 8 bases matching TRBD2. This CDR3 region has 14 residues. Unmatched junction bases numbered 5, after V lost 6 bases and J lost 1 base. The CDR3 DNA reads TGTGCCAGCAGCGTCGGGGGGGTATCCTACGAGCAGTACTTC. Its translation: CASSVGGVSYEQYF.

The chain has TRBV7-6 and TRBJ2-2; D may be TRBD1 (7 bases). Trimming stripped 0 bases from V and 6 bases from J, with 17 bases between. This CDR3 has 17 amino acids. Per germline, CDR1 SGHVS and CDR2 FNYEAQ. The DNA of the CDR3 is TGTGCCAGCAGCTTAGCGGGGACAGCGGCTAGCGCCGGGGAGCTGTTTTTT. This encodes CASSLAGTAASAGELFF.

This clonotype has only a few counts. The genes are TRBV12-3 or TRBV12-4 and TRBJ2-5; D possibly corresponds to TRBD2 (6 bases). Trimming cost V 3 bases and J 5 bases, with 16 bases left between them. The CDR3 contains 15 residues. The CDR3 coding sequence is TGTGCCAGCAGTTTTTCATTTGGAGGGGAGGAGACCCAGTACTTC. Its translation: CASSFSFGGEETQYF.

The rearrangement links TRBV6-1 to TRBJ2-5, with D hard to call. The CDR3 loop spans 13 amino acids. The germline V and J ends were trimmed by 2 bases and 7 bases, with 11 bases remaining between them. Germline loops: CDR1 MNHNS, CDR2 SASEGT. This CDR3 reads CASSETVSGTQYF. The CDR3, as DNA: TGTGCCAGCAGTGAAACTGTGTCTGGGACCCAGTACTTC.

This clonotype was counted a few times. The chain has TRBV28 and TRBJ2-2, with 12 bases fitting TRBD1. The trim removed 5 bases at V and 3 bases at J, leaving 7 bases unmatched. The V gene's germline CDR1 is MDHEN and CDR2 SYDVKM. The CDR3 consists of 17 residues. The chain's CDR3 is CASSLSGTGGYTGELFF. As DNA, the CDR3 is TGTGCCAGCAGTCTGTCGGGGACAGGGGGCTACACCGGGGAGCTGTTTTTT.

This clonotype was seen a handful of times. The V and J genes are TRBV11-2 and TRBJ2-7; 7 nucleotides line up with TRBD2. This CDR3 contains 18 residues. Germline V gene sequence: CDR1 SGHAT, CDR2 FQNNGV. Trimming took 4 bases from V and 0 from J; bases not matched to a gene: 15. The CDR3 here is CASSSAYSLAWSSYEQYV. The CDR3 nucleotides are TGTGCCAGCAGCTCTGCCTACTCACTAGCGTGGAGCTCCTACGAGCAGTACGTC.

The CDR3 DNA follows: TGTGCCAGCAGCTTAGCTGGGGTCCCTAATGAAAAACTGTTTTTT. Translated: CASSLAGVPNEKLFF. The chain uses TRBV7-2 and TRBJ1-4; D not certain. The CDR3 extends over 15 amino acids. Trimming removed 0 bases at V and 3 bases at J, with 8 bases between. Per the germline V gene, CDR1 is SGHTA and CDR2 is FQGNSA.

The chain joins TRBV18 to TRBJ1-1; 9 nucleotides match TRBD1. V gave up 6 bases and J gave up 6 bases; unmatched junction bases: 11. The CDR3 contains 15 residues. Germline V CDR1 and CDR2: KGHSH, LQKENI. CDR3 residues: CASSRPGQGWPEAFF. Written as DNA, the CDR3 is TGTGCCAGCTCCCGCCCGGGACAGGGCTGGCCTGAAGCTTTCTTT.

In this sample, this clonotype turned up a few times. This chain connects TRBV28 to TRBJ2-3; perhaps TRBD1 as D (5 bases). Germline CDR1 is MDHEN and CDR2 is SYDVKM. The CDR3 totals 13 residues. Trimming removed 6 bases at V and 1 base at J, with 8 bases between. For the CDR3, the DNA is TGTGCCAGCAGGGCACAGGGCACAGATACGCAGTATTTT. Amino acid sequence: CASRAQGTDTQYF. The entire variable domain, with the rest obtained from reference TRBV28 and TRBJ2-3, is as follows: DVKVTQSSRYLVKRTGEKVFLECVQDMDHENMFWYRQDPGLGLRLIYFSYDVKMKEKGDIPEGYSVSREKKERFSLILESASTNQTSMYLCASRAQGTDTQYFGPGTRLTVL.

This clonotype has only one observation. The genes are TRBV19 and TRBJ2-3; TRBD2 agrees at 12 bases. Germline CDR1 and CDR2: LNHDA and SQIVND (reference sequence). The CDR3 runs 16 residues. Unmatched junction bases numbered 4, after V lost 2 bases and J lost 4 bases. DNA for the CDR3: TGTGCCAGTAGTATACCGACTAGCGGGGGAGCAGATACGCAGTATTTT. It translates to CASSIPTSGGADTQYF.

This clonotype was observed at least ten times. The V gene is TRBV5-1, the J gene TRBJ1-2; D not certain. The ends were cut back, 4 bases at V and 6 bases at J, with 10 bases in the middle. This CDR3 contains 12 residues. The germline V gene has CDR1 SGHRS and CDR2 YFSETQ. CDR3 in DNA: TGCGCCAGCAGCCGAGGTGAGGATGGCTACACCTTC. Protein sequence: CASSRGEDGYTF.

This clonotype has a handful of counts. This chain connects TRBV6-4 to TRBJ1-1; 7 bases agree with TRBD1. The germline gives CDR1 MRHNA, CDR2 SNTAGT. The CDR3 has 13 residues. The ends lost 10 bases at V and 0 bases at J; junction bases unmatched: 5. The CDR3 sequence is CANGDRVNTEAFF. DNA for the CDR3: TGTGCCAACGGAGACAGGGTGAACACTGAAGCTTTCTTT.

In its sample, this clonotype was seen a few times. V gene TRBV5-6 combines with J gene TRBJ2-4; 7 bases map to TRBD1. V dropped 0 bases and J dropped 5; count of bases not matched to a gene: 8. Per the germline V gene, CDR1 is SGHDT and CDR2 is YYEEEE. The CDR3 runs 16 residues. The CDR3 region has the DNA TGTGCCAGCAGCTTGGCTGACAGGGCCGTCCAAAACATTCAGTACTTC. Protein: CASSLADRAVQNIQYF.

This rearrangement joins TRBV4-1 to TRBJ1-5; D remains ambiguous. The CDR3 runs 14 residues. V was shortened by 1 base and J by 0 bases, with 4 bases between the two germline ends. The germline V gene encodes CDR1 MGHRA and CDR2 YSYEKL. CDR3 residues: CASSQVDSNQPQHF. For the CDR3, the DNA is TGCGCCAGCAGCCAAGTGGATAGCAATCAGCCCCAGCATTTT.

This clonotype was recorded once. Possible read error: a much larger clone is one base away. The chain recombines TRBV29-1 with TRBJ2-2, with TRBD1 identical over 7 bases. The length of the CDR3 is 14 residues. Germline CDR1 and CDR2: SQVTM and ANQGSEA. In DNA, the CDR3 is TGCAGCTTAAGACAGGGTGATAACACCGGGGAGCTGTGTTTT. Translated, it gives CSLRQGDNTGELCF.